This TCR beta chain emerged from a study of neurological immune-mediated disorders. General observations from the study: The study found the most TCR clonal expansion in HTLV-1-associated myelopathy and the least in multiple sclerosis, below healthy controls. One cluster of related CDR3 sequences contained, by phylogenetic grouping, the repertoires of 18 of 34 multiple sclerosis patients and formed a possible signature.

The CDR3 has 16 residues. The germline V gene encodes CDR1 SEHNR and CDR2 FQNEAQ (reference sequence). V dropped 0 bases and J dropped 3; count of bases not matched to a gene: 6. This clonotype was seen ten or more times. Its antigen remains unknown. MiXCR, run by TCRdb on the 5' RACE reads, gives a single entry per CDR3 protein. The sample includes fewer than 75,000 distinct CDR3 sequences, roughly 4.8% of them seen just once. The clonotype was recovered from a man between 25 and 39 years old with multiple sclerosis. The sample consisted of PBMCs. The chain couples TRBV7-9 to TRBJ1-1, with 8 nucleotides matching TRBD1. The CDR3 here is CASSLASRGPDTEAFF. The DNA of the CDR3 is TGTGCCAGCAGCTTAGCCTCCAGGGGGCCGGACACTGAAGCTTTCTTT.